This T cell receptor beta chain was sequenced for a study of post-analysis software for immune sequencing data. Study background: Included among the disease courses, which were recorded for the cohort, were relapsing-remitting, secondary progressive and progressive-relapsing multiple sclerosis. Study results and caveats: Analysis by F measure revealed that same-batch samples clustered strongly together. The five TRBV segments detected at higher frequency in patients than in controls included TRBV5-6, TRBV5-1 and TRBV20-1. Normalized Chao1 diversity was significantly lower in multiple sclerosis patients than in controls.

CDR1 and CDR2 from the germline V gene are WSHSY and SAAADI. CDR3 length equals 16 residues. V trimming: 3 bases; J trimming: 10 bases; junction bases outside the gene matches: 12. The TCR beta cDNA libraries contained unique molecular identifiers. From the PCR reads, TCRdb called clonotypes with MiXCR, one entry per CDR3 protein. Here the sample spans hundreds of thousands of distinct CDR3 sequences, about a third being singletons. Comment on this clonotype: Its antigen is as yet unknown.

Sequencing used blood. The receptor was derived from a girl between 5 and 17 years old with multiple sclerosis. J is TRBJ2-3 and V is TRBV10-2, with TRBD2 matching 11 bases. DNA for the CDR3: TGCGCCAGCAGTGACATCCTAGCGGGGGGAGAGCGGGCGCAGTATTTT. It yields the protein CASSDILAGGERAQYF.